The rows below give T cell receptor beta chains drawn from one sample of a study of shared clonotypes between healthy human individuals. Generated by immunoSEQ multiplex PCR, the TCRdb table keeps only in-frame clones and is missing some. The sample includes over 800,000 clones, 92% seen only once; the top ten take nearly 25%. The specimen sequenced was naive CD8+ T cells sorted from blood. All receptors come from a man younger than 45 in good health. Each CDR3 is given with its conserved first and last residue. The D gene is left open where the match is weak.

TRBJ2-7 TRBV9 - CASSVELGGEQYF TGTGCCAGCAGCGTAGAGCTCGGGGGCGAGCAGTACTTC
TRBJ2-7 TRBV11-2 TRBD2 CASSLDEREVPYEQYF TGTGCCAGCAGCTTAGATGAGCGGGAGGTCCCCTACGAGCAGTACTTC
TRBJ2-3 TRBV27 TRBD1 CASSSWGTVADTQYF TGTGCCAGCAGTTCCTGGGGGACAGTGGCAGATACGCAGTATTTT
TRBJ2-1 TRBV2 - CASTGRGWEQFF TGTGCCAGCACGGGTAGGGGGTGGGAGCAGTTCTTC
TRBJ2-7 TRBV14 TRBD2 CASSQFSSGRRCEQYF TGTGCCAGCAGCCAGTTCTCTAGCGGGAGGCGTTGCGAGCAGTACTTC
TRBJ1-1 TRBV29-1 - CSVEDLLRGYEAFF TGCAGCGTTGAAGACCTCCTCCGGGGGTATGAAGCTTTCTTT
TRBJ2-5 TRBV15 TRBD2 CATSSGLAEQETQYF TGTGCCACCAGCAGCGGCCTAGCGGAACAAGAGACCCAGTACTTC
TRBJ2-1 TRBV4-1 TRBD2 CASSHFAGGEQFF TGCGCCAGCAGCCACTTTGCGGGGGGGGAGCAGTTCTTC
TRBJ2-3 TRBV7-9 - CASSLAQGNTQYF TGTGCCAGCAGCTTAGCGCAGGGAAATACGCAGTATTTT
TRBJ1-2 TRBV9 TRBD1 CASSSSRDRANYGYTF TGTGCCAGCAGCTCCAGCCGGGACAGGGCTAACTATGGCTACACCTTC
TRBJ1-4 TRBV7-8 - CASSLVSGIGEKLFF TGTGCCAGCAGCTTAGTGTCCGGGATAGGTGAAAAACTGTTTTTT
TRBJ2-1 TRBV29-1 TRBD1 CSAWTGLYNEQFF TGCAGCGCCTGGACAGGACTCTACAATGAGCAGTTCTTC
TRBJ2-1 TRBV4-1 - CAVEGGGLNEQFF TGCGCCGTGGAGGGTGGGGGACTCAATGAGCAGTTCTTC
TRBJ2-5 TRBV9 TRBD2 CASSPPGVAGYAETQYF TGTGCCAGCAGCCCCCCCGGGGTAGCGGGATACGCGGAGACCCAGTACTTC
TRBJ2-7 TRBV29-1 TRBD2 CSVSGGSYEQYF TGCAGCGTATCCGGGGGGAGCTACGAGCAGTACTTC
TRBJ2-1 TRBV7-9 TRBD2 CAIPSGSSYNEQFF TGTGCCATCCCTAGCGGGAGCTCCTACAATGAGCAGTTCTTC
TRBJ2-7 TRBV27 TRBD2 CASSLSFSGTSGSYEQYF TGTGCCAGCAGTTTATCCTTTAGCGGTACTAGCGGGAGCTACGAGCAGTACTTC
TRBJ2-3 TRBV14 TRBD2 CASSQEVGGFPDTQYF TGTGCCAGCAGCCAAGAGGTGGGGGGGTTTCCAGATACGCAGTATTTT
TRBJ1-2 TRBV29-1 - CSVEDRLYGYTF TGCAGCGTTGAAGACAGGCTTTATGGCTACACCTTC
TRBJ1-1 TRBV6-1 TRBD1 CASSEWLDRRAFF TGTGCCAGCAGTGAATGGTTGGACAGGCGGGCTTTCTTT
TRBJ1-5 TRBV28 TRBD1 CASSTTGGLQPQHF TGTGCCAGCAGTACTACAGGGGGCCTTCAGCCCCAGCATTTT
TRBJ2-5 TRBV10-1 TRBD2 CASYRRGLAVETQYF TGCGCCAGTTACAGAAGGGGACTAGCTGTAGAGACCCAGTACTTC
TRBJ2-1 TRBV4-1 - CASSQDRPVGEPEQFF TGCGCCAGCAGCCAAGACCGCCCGGTGGGAGAGCCTGAGCAGTTCTTC
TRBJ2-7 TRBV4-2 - CASSQDYSVEQYF TGTGCCAGCAGCCAAGACTACTCGGTCGAGCAGTACTTC